Presented here are 6 T cell receptor beta chains from one specimen sequenced in a study of blood T cell repertoires in COVID-19. Measured with immunoSEQ multiplex PCR; TCRdb has only the in-frame clones, and not every one. Of 200,000 to 250,000 clones in the sample, around 84% were seen once. Sequenced sample: peripheral blood. All receptors derive from a woman between 65 and 79 years old with active or convalescent COVID-19.

The CDR3 loop reads CASSLTSTGELFF. In DNA form, the CDR3 reads TGTGCCAGCAGTCTAACGAGCACCGGGGAGCTGTTTTTT. V is TRBV6-2 or TRBV6-3 and J is TRBJ2-2; D is ambiguous. Looked up from germline, CDR1 is MNHEY and CDR2 is SVGEGT. V lost 5 bases, J lost 4 bases, and 8 bases lay in between. The CDR3 is made up of 13 amino acids.

This clone was observed once. This sequence joins TRBV12-3 or TRBV12-4 and TRBJ2-5; TRBD1 aligns across 9 bases. This CDR3 has 13 amino acids. V dropped 7 bases and J dropped 7; count of bases not matched to a gene: 7. The CDR3 reads CASTPDRGGTQYF. CDR3 nucleotides: TGTGCCAGCACTCCGGACAGGGGTGGGACCCAGTACTTC.

This clone appeared a single time. The genes are TRBV19 and TRBJ2-5, with 7 bases that match TRBD1. J was trimmed by 5 bases and V by 7 bases; bases with no gene match: 10. Germline lookup yields CDR1 LNHDA and CDR2 SQIVND (reference sequence). The CDR3 has 14 amino acids. The CDR3 sequence: CASKEGGAWETQYF. CDR3 coding DNA: TGTGCCAGTAAGGAAGGGGGCGCGTGGGAGACCCAGTACTTC.

The chain recombines TRBV5-4 with TRBJ1-2; D remains unclear. CDR1 SGHNT and CDR2 YYREEE come from the germline V gene (reference sequence). This CDR3 spans 13 amino acids. V lost 5 bases to trimming and J lost 8 bases, with 16 bases between them. In DNA form, the CDR3 reads TGTGCCAGCAGTCAAATTACTATTAGCGGCTACACCTTC. The encoded protein is CASSQITISGYTF.

The CDR3 bases are TGTGCCAGCAGTCGGAGAGGACTAGCGGGTTTTTACAATGAGCAGTTCTTC. Translated: CASSRRGLAGFYNEQFF. The chain is built from TRBV7-2 and TRBJ2-1; 11 bases fit TRBD2. Germline V gene sequence: CDR1 SGHTA, CDR2 FQGNSA. The CDR3 length is 17 residues. V trimming: 6 bases; J trimming: 4 bases; junction bases outside the gene matches: 11.

The chain is built from TRBV6-5 and TRBJ1-1; D might be TRBD1 (5 bases). This CDR3 region has 16 residues. The germline gives CDR1 MNHEY, CDR2 SVGAGI. V lost 0 bases and J 2 bases, leaving 13 bases between the germline ends. In nucleotides, the CDR3 is TGTGCCAGCAGTTACTCGAGTAGGACATCCAACACTGAAGCTTTCTTT. Translated, it gives CASSYSSRTSNTEAFF.